A selection of T cell receptor beta chains follows, all from one sample in a study of T cells after yellow fever vaccination. Each CDR3 protein gets one entry after TCRdb re-called the 5' RACE reads with MiXCR. The table includes about 160,000 distinct CDR3 sequences, more than 5.5% detected once. The sequencing here drew on CD4+ T cells sorted from PBMCs, taken 5 to 6 days after the first yellow fever vaccination. The receptor source for this set is a man aged 18 to 29 who received the YFV17D yellow fever vaccine. Both conserved end residues are part of each CDR3. A D gene is named only where the DNA matches it firmly. Clone size appears in some rows only: once, few, many, or a class for an expanded clone.

>TRBV5-1|TRBJ1-1|-|many
TGCGCCAGCACCCAAGACACGAACACTGAAGCTTTCTTT
CASTQDTNTEAFF
>TRBV10-2|TRBJ2-3|TRBD1|many
TGCGCCAGCACGGCGACAGGGGGCACAGATACGCAGTATTTT
CASTATGGTDTQYF
>TRBV20-1|TRBJ2-3|-|many
TGCAGTGCTAGAGAAGAGACTGCCGCAGATACGCAGTATTTT
CSAREETAADTQYF
>TRBV7-2|TRBJ2-1|TRBD2|many
TGTGCCAGCAGCTTAGGGCTAGCGGGGGGGGAAGAGTTCTTC
CASSLGLAGGEEFF
>TRBV18|TRBJ1-3|-|-
TGTGCCAGCTCACCAGTATTGGACGGGCACTCTGGAAACACCATATATTTT
CASSPVLDGHSGNTIYF
>TRBV2|TRBJ2-4|-|many
TGTGCCAGCAGCCATTCCGGGGAACCTCGGGGACTAGCCAAAAACATTCAGTACTTC
CASSHSGEPRGLAKNIQYF
>TRBV7-2|TRBJ2-3|-|few
TGTGCCAGCAGGCCGGGGGCTCCCAGCGGTACGCAGTATTTT
CASRPGAPSGTQYF
>TRBV27|TRBJ2-2|-|few
TGTGCCAGCAGTCTGAGGGCCGACGGCACCGGGGAGCTGTTTTTT
CASSLRADGTGELFF
>TRBV7-2|TRBJ2-5|TRBD1|few
TGTGCCAGCAGGGATAACAGGGGACAAGAGACCCAGTACTTC
CASRDNRGQETQYF
>TRBV5-1|TRBJ1-2|TRBD1|few
TGCGCCAGCAGCTTGGGACAGGGGGTAGGTGGCTACACCTTC
CASSLGQGVGGYTF
>TRBV5-1|TRBJ2-7|TRBD2|many
TGCGCCAGCAGGATAACTAGCGGGGGGTACGAGCAGTACTTC
CASRITSGGYEQYF
>TRBV4-2|TRBJ2-1|-|-
TGTGCCAGCAGCCAAGCAGGGTCCAGCTCCTACAATGAGCAGTTCTTC
CASSQAGSSSYNEQFF
>TRBV4-1|TRBJ2-2|-|many
TGCGCCAGCAGCCTAGCGGCTGGCCACCCGAACACCGGGGAGCTGTTTTTT
CASSLAAGHPNTGELFF
>TRBV21-1|TRBJ2-7|-|few
TGTGCCAGCAGCTTCCGGGACAGGGGGCCGTACGAGCAGTACTTC
CASSFRDRGPYEQYF
>TRBV11-3|TRBJ2-2|TRBD1|few
TGTGCCAGCAGCTCGACAGGGCTAGTTAGCACCGGGGAGCTGTTTTTT
CASSSTGLVSTGELFF
>TRBV9|TRBJ1-2|-|-
TGTGCCAGCAGCGTAGGCGGAGACAGTGGACTGAGAGGCTACACCTTC
CASSVGGDSGLRGYTF
>TRBV19|TRBJ2-2|-|-
TGTGCCAGTAGTATAGTGCGGGGCTCCGGGGCCGGGGAGCTGTTTTTT
CASSIVRGSGAGELFF
>TRBV6-2/TRBV6-3|TRBJ1-5|-|-
TGTGCCAGCAGTTACTCTTCAGGGGGCAATCAGCCCCAGCATTTT
CASSYSSGGNQPQHF
>TRBV20-1|TRBJ2-7|-|few
TGCAGTGCCAACAGCGGGTCCTACGAGCAGTACTTC
CSANSGSYEQYF
>TRBV13|TRBJ2-1|TRBD1|-
TGTGCCAGCAGTGAGGCCCGACCGAACCGGGACAGGGGACTAAATTCCTACAATGAGCAGTTCTTC
CASSEARPNRDRGLNSYNEQFF
>TRBV7-8|TRBJ2-4|-|-
TGTGCCAGCAGCTTACGCGGGCAGGGGCACATTCATTACTTC
CASSLRGQGHIHYF
>TRBV18|TRBJ1-4|-|-
TGTGCCAGCTCACCACGGGCGGACGAGAATGAAAAACTGTTTTTT
CASSPRADENEKLFF
>TRBV9|TRBJ2-1|TRBD2|few
TGTGCCAGCAGGCCTAGCGGGGTCGATGAGCAGTTCTTC
CASRPSGVDEQFF
>TRBV29-1|TRBJ1-2|-|few
TGCAGCACCCTGGGGGACTCCGGGGACTATGGCTACACCTTC
CSTLGDSGDYGYTF
>TRBV2|TRBJ1-6|-|many
TGTGCCGGTCAGACGGATAATTCACCCCTCCACTTT
CAGQTDNSPLHF
>TRBV5-1|TRBJ2-1|TRBD1|many
TGCGCCAGCAGCCCGGACAGGGCGGATGAGCAGTTCTTC
CASSPDRADEQFF
>TRBV4-1|TRBJ1-1|-|many
TGCGCCAGCAGCCAAGGGGGCGCAGGGGACACTGAAGCTTTCTTT
CASSQGGAGDTEAFF
>TRBV20-1|TRBJ2-7|TRBD2|many
TGCAGTGCTAGATCCCGACTAGCGGGGCCTGTACCCTACGAGCAGTACTTC
CSARSRLAGPVPYEQYF
>TRBV5-1|TRBJ1-4|TRBD1|many
TGCGCCAGCAGCATGGCGACAGGGGGTGAAAAACTGTTTTTT
CASSMATGGEKLFF
>TRBV10-3|TRBJ2-3|-|many
TGTGCCATCAGTGGAGGAGGGGCAGGGTTTTACACAGATACGCAGTATTTT
CAISGGGAGFYTDTQYF
>TRBV4-3|TRBJ2-3|-|many
TGCGCCAGCAGCCACTTAAGCGTGGGGACAGATACGCAGTATTTT
CASSHLSVGTDTQYF
>TRBV29-1|TRBJ1-1|-|many
TGCAGCGTTGGGAGGAGTGGGAACACTGAAGCTTTCTTT
CSVGRSGNTEAFF
>TRBV7-9|TRBJ2-3|TRBD2|-
TGTGCCAGCAGCCATGAATCTAGCGGGGGGTACACAGATACGCAGTATTTT
CASSHESSGGYTDTQYF